What follows are 32 T cell receptor beta chains derived from one specimen sequenced in a study of cytomegalovirus exposure and HLA in healthy donors. Primers: 60 Vbeta forward and 13 Jbeta reverse. The repertoire was sequenced with immunoSEQ multiplex PCR; TCRdb's copy has only in-frame clones and lacks some. Of approximately 120,000 clones detected, roughly 15% appear once; the ten largest clones hold roughly 2.7%. The sequenced material came from PBMCs. The origin of the receptors is a female donor in good health and CMV-seropositive.

This chain links TRBV5-1 with TRBJ1-2, with D maybe TRBD1 (6 bases). With 1 base removed from V and 7 bases from J, the gap between germline ends came to 11 bases. The CDR3 has 13 residues. The germline V gene has CDR1 SGHRS and CDR2 YFSETQ. CDR3 bases: TGCGCCAGCAGCTTGACAGGGAGAGCTGGCTACACCTTC. Translating it yields CASSLTGRAGYTF. Together with reference TRBV5-1 and TRBJ1-2, the CDR3 gives the full variable domain: KAGVTQTPRYLIKTRGQQVTLSCSPISGHRSVSWYQQTPGQGLQFLFEYFSETQRNKGNFPGRFSGRQFSNSRSEMNVSTLELGDSALYLCASSLTGRAGYTFGSGTRLTVV.

The chain has TRBV7-2 and TRBJ1-5; D is undetermined. Per germline, CDR1 SGHTA and CDR2 FQGNSA. The V end lost 1 base, the J end lost 4 bases, and 8 bases lay between the germline ends. The CDR3 runs 14 residues. CDR3 bases: TGTGCCAGCAGCTTAGTACCAGGTAATCAGCCCCAGCATTTT. It is translated as CASSLVPGNQPQHF. The variable domain in full, completed from reference TRBV7-2 and TRBJ1-5, reads GAGVSQSPSNKVTEKGKDVELRCDPISGHTALYWYRQSLGQGLEFLIYFQGNSAPDKSGLPSDRFSAERTGGSVSTLTIQRTQQEDSAVYLCASSLVPGNQPQHFGDGTRLSIL.

The sample holds a few counts of this clone. The J gene is TRBJ1-4, the V gene TRBV27; no definite D call. V lost 6 bases to trimming and J lost 3 bases, with 11 bases between them. Germline V gives CDR1 MNHEY, CDR2 SMNVEV (reference sequence). CDR3 size: 14 residues. The CDR3 DNA reads as TGTGCCAGCAGACCTCGGGGAGCTAATGAAAAACTGTTTTTT. This sequence encodes CASRPRGANEKLFF.

The V and J genes are TRBV6-5 and TRBJ2-6; perhaps TRBD1 as D (5 bases). Deletions cut 5 bases from V and 0 bases from J, with 8 bases between. The CDR3 has 15 amino acids. CDR1 and CDR2 from the germline V gene are MNHEY and SVGAGI. Here the CDR3 DNA reads TGTGCCAGCAGTGCAGGGTCCTCTGGGGCCAACGTCCTGACTTTC. Its translation is CASSAGSSGANVLTF.

The chain joins TRBV30 to TRBJ1-2; 8 nucleotides match TRBD1. V shed 4 bases, J shed 4 bases, and the junction held 11 bases outside the gene matches. The CDR3 is 15 residues long. Germline lookup yields CDR1 GTSNPN and CDR2 SVGIG (reference sequence). DNA for the CDR3: TGTGCCTGGATCATCCTCCGGGACAGGCTCTATGGCTACACCTTC. This translates into CAWIILRDRLYGYTF.

In its sample, this clone was seen a few times. The chain's CDR3 is CASSPRGTSGYEQYF. The CDR3 DNA follows: TGTGCCAGCAGCCCACGCGGGACTAGCGGTTACGAGCAGTACTTC. The chain uses TRBV7-8 and TRBJ2-7; 11 bases are shared with TRBD2. This CDR3 region has 15 residues. Trimming at V came to 5 bases and at J to 4 bases, leaving 7 bases not matched to a gene. Germline V gene lookup returns CDR1 SGHVS and CDR2 FQNEAQ.

This clone was picked up a small number of times. V and J are TRBV5-1 and TRBJ1-1; D call uncertain. V was trimmed by 2 bases and J by 0 bases, leaving 11 bases between them. The germline V gene encodes CDR1 SGHRS and CDR2 YFSETQ. CDR3 length: 15 amino acids. Written as DNA, the CDR3 is TGCGCCAGCAGCTTCGGCGGACTGGTGAACACTGAAGCTTTCTTT. Protein sequence: CASSFGGLVNTEAFF.

This clone turned up a few times. The chain combines TRBV5-1 with TRBJ1-3; TRBD1 might be the D (6 bases). CDR3 length: 15 residues. Trimming left V 5 bases short and J 2 bases short, with 14 bases between. Germline CDR1 SGHRS, CDR2 YFSETQ. DNA of the CDR3: TGCGCCAGCAGTTCTGGACAGACAACTGGAAACACCATATATTTT. Protein: CASSSGQTTGNTIYF.

The chain links TRBV28 to TRBJ1-2, with 7 bases identical to TRBD1. CDR1 is MDHEN and CDR2 is SYDVKM in the germline V gene. V gave up 6 bases and J gave up 4 bases; unmatched junction bases: 11. This CDR3 spans 15 amino acids. In DNA form, the CDR3 reads TGTGCCAGCAGCTCCGAAGGGGGCGATTTCTATGGCTACACCTTC. This translates into CASSSEGGDFYGYTF.

This clone is medium-sized within its sample. The V call is TRBV2, the J call TRBJ2-7; D may be TRBD1 (6 bases). The germline V gene has CDR1 SNHLY and CDR2 FYNNEI. This CDR3 is built from 15 residues. The V and J ends lost 4 bases and 6 bases respectively, with 19 bases between them. The CDR3 DNA is TGTGCCAGCAGTGCAGGGGCCGTTCTTCCTGGCGAGCAGTACTTC. Translating gives CASSAGAVLPGEQYF.

J is TRBJ2-1 and V is TRBV27; 10 nucleotides align to TRBD2. This CDR3 spans 16 amino acids. After removal of 6 bases from V and 5 bases from J, the junction contained 10 bases not matched to a gene. CDR1 is MNHEY and CDR2 is SMNVEV in the germline V gene (reference sequence). In DNA, the CDR3 is TGTGCCAGCAGCCAAAAAATAGCGGGAGGCCACAATGAGCAGTTCTTC. It yields the protein CASSQKIAGGHNEQFF.

The chain couples TRBV19 to TRBJ1-5; TRBD1 is a possible D gene (5 bases). CDR3 size: 14 residues. The V end lost 10 bases, the J end lost 4 bases, and 17 bases lay between the germline ends. Germline V gene lookup returns CDR1 LNHDA and CDR2 SQIVND (reference sequence). CDR3 nucleotides: TGTGCCACCCGACAGAAGAACTTAAATCAGCCCCAGCATTTT. Translating gives CATRQKNLNQPQHF. Using reference TRBV19 and TRBJ1-5 for the parts outside the CDR3, the full variable domain is DGGITQSPKYLFRKEGQNVTLSCEQNLNHDAMYWYRQDPGQGLRLIYYSQIVNDFQKGDIAEGYSVSREKKESFPLTVTSAQKNPTAFYLCATRQKNLNQPQHFGDGTRLSIL.

This clone came up a few times. The chain links TRBV10-2 to TRBJ2-5; D gene unclear. Germline lookup yields CDR1 WSHSY and CDR2 SAAADI. The CDR3 runs 12 residues. V lost 3 bases and J lost 6, with 8 bases in between. CDR3 bases: TGCGCCAGCAGTGACGCAGTGAAGACCCAGTACTTC. It codes for CASSDAVKTQYF.

The V call is TRBV4-1, the J call TRBJ2-2; TRBD2 agrees at 9 bases. Germline lookup yields CDR1 MGHRA and CDR2 YSYEKL. The CDR3 sequence is 14 residues long. V lost 2 bases and J lost 8; bases outside the gene matches: 3. Here the CDR3 DNA reads TGCGCCAGCAGCCAACGCGGGGGGGTGGGGGAGCTGTTTTTT. It is translated as CASSQRGGVGELFF.

The V call is TRBV30, the J call TRBJ2-7, with D tentatively TRBD1 (5 bases). The CDR3 runs to 13 residues. The V gene's germline CDR1 is GTSNPN and CDR2 SVGIG (reference sequence). The ends were cut back, 1 base at V and 4 bases at J, with 11 bases in the middle. The CDR3 is CAWSEMTVYEQYF. For the CDR3, the DNA is TGTGCCTGGAGTGAAATGACAGTATACGAGCAGTACTTC.

Only a few counts were recorded for this clone. This CDR3 reads CASSVRDLDEQFF. In nucleotides, the CDR3 is TGTGCCAGCAGCGTCCGGGACTTGGATGAGCAGTTCTTC. This chain links TRBV9 with TRBJ2-1, with D perhaps matching TRBD2 (6 bases). Looked up from germline, CDR1 is SGDLS and CDR2 is YYNGEE. Trimming took off 2 bases at V and 8 bases at J, with 11 bases between the two ends. This CDR3 has 13 residues.

The V gene is TRBV2, the J gene TRBJ1-4, with 10 positions matching TRBD1. Losses at the gene ends were 10 bases for V and 6 bases for J; bases not matched to a gene: 8. The germline CDR1 and CDR2 sequences are SNHLY and FYNNEI. The CDR3 contains 14 residues. CDR3 sequence: CATGRQGADEKLFF. The CDR3 bases are TGTGCCACCGGCAGACAGGGGGCAGATGAAAAACTGTTTTTT.

The rearrangement uses TRBV7-9 and TRBJ2-1, with 9 positions matching TRBD2. Looked up from germline, CDR1 is SEHNR and CDR2 is FQNEAQ (reference sequence). Trimming removed 5 bases from V and 5 bases from J; junction bases left unmatched: 10. The CDR3 loop spans 16 amino acids. CDR3 DNA: TGTGCCAGCAGCCCACATTGGACTAGCGTTAACAATGAGCAGTTCTTC. Residues: CASSPHWTSVNNEQFF. Looking up the rest from reference TRBV7-9 and TRBJ2-1 gives the full variable domain: DTGVSQNPRHKITKRGQNVTFRCDPISEHNRLYWYRQTLGQGPEFLTYFQNEAQLEKSRLLSDRFSAERPKGSFSTLEIQRTEQGDSAMYLCASSPHWTSVNNEQFFGPGTRLTVL.

This clone showed up just a few times. This chain links TRBV2 with TRBJ1-4; no clear D. The CDR3 spans 14 residues. V lost 3 bases, J lost 1 base, and 6 bases lay in between. Germline V gene lookup returns CDR1 SNHLY and CDR2 FYNNEI. The CDR3 nucleotides read TGTGCCAGCAGTGACGGTCGAACTAATGAAAAACTGTTTTTT. It specifies CASSDGRTNEKLFF.

The chain recombines TRBV30 with TRBJ1-5; TRBD1 aligns across 7 bases. V shed 5 bases, J shed 0 bases, and the junction held 7 bases outside the gene matches. Germline V gives CDR1 GTSNPN, CDR2 SVGIG (reference sequence). This CDR3 has 15 residues. The CDR3 region is CAWGGQLYSNQPQHF. The CDR3 DNA reads as TGTGCCTGGGGGGGACAGCTCTATAGCAATCAGCCCCAGCATTTT.

The chain joins TRBV27 to TRBJ1-5; TRBD1 matches at 8 bases. V was clipped by 8 bases and J by 5 bases; unmatched bases: 14. There are 16 residues in the CDR3. Germline CDR1 MNHEY, CDR2 SMNVEV (reference sequence). This chain's CDR3 is CASRPVVGQGYQPQHF. Here the CDR3 DNA reads TGTGCCAGCCGCCCTGTAGTAGGACAGGGCTATCAGCCCCAGCATTTT.

V is TRBV9 and J is TRBJ2-3; 9 bases map to TRBD1. This CDR3 is 16 amino acids long. Trimming removed 3 bases from V and 1 base from J; junction bases left unmatched: 6. Germline-derived CDR1 and CDR2 are SGDLS and YYNGEE. Written as DNA, the CDR3 is TGTGCCAGCAGCGCCGGACAGGGGCCGGGCACAGATACGCAGTATTTT. Amino acids: CASSAGQGPGTDTQYF. Full variable domain (outside the CDR3, taken from reference TRBV9 and TRBJ2-3): DSGVTQTPKHLITATGQRVTLRCSPRSGDLSVYWYQQSLDQGLQFLIQYYNGEERAKGNILERFSAQQFPDLHSELNLSSLELGDSALYFCASSAGQGPGTDTQYFGPGTRLTVL.

This clone was seen only once. The chain has TRBV11-2 and TRBJ2-7; D remains unclear. The CDR3 sequence is 13 residues long. Germline V gene data show CDR1 as SGHAT and CDR2 as FQNNGV. Trimming took 3 bases from V and 2 from J, leaving 8 bases between them. Here the CDR3 reads CASSFWLAYEQYF. CDR3 in DNA: TGTGCCAGCAGCTTCTGGCTGGCCTACGAGCAGTACTTC. Drawing the rest from reference TRBV11-2 and TRBJ2-7, the complete variable domain is EAGVAQSPRYKIIEKRQSVAFWCNPISGHATLYWYQQILGQGPKLLIQFQNNGVVDDSQLPKDRFSAERLKGVDSTLKIQPAKLEDSAVYLCASSFWLAYEQYFGPGTRLTVT.

The chain carries TRBV5-5 and TRBJ1-2; 9 bases align to TRBD1. V gave up 2 bases and J gave up 4 bases; unmatched junction bases: 3. The CDR3 sequence is 14 residues long. CDR1 and CDR2 from the germline V gene are SGHKS and YYEKEE (reference sequence). CDR3 in amino acids: CASSFWDRAYGYTF. CDR3 in DNA: TGTGCCAGCAGCTTCTGGGACAGGGCCTATGGCTACACCTTC.

The gene calls are TRBV7-9 and TRBJ2-7; tentative D call: TRBD2 (6 bases). Germline V gene lookup returns CDR1 SEHNR and CDR2 FQNEAQ (reference sequence). V lost 5 bases to trimming and J lost 7 bases, with 18 bases between them. The CDR3 runs to 14 residues. CDR3 amino acids: CASSTNGDWGEQYF. CDR3 coding DNA: TGTGCCAGCAGCACCAACGGGGACTGGGGGGAGCAGTACTTC. The full variable domain, its missing parts supplied by reference TRBV7-9 and TRBJ2-7, is DTGVSQNPRHKITKRGQNVTFRCDPISEHNRLYWYRQTLGQGPEFLTYFQNEAQLEKSRLLSDRFSAERPKGSFSTLEIQRTEQGDSAMYLCASSTNGDWGEQYFGPGTRLTVT.

This chain uses TRBV2 with TRBJ2-3; 8 nucleotides match TRBD1. CDR1 SNHLY and CDR2 FYNNEI come from the germline V gene. Losses at the gene ends were 5 bases for V and 3 bases for J; bases not matched to a gene: 7. The CDR3 runs 15 residues. CDR3 residues: CASSNRGVRTDTQYF. CDR3 nucleotides: TGTGCCAGCAGTAACAGGGGGGTTCGGACAGATACGCAGTATTTT.

In this sample, this clone turned up a few times. V and J are TRBV2 and TRBJ1-5; TRBD1 matches at 9 bases. Trimming removed 9 bases from V and 4 bases from J; junction bases left unmatched: 10. Germline V gene sequence: CDR1 SNHLY, CDR2 FYNNEI. This CDR3 region has 15 residues. The CDR3, as DNA: TGTGCCAGTCAAGGACCGGGACAGGGAAATCAGCCCCAGCATTTT. Its protein is CASQGPGQGNQPQHF.

This clone has more than one count but fewer than ten. The J gene is TRBJ1-3, the V gene TRBV5-1; a possible D gene is TRBD1 (5 bases). CDR1 and CDR2 (germline): SGHRS, YFSETQ. The CDR3 has 16 amino acids. The V end was cut by 0 bases, the J end by 0 bases, with 10 bases between. CDR3 protein: CASSLGTSVSGNTIYF. In DNA, the CDR3 is TGCGCCAGCAGCTTGGGGACATCAGTCTCTGGAAACACCATATATTTT.

This clone was recorded a few times. J is TRBJ2-5 and V is TRBV30, with D unclear. The germline CDR1 and CDR2 sequences are GTSNPN and SVGIG (reference sequence). With 5 bases removed from V and 5 bases from J, the gap between germline ends came to 6 bases. The CDR3 is 10 amino acids. The CDR3 DNA follows: TGTGCCTGGGGAGACGAGACCCAGTACTTC. This encodes CAWGDETQYF.

The J gene is TRBJ2-4, the V gene TRBV27; D ambiguous. Germline CDR1 MNHEY, CDR2 SMNVEV (reference sequence). The V end was cut by 0 bases, the J end by 8 bases, with 8 bases between. The CDR3 runs to 13 residues. The CDR3 DNA reads TGTGCCAGCAGTTTATCCTTAGGAGACATTCAGTACTTC. Residues: CASSLSLGDIQYF.

The chain employs TRBV11-2 and TRBJ1-1; tentative D call: TRBD1 (5 bases). V lost 7 bases and J 1 base, leaving 16 bases between the germline ends. CDR1 SGHAT and CDR2 FQNNGV come from the germline V gene. The CDR3 is 15 residues long. In DNA, the CDR3 is TGTGCCAGCACCCACCCACGACAGCGGAACACTGAAGCTTTCTTT. This translates into CASTHPRQRNTEAFF.

The chain combines TRBV7-2 with TRBJ1-1; tentative D call: TRBD1 (6 bases). The length of the CDR3 is 14 residues. CDR1 and CDR2 from the germline V gene are SGHTA and FQGNSA. Trimming left V 4 bases short and J 7 bases short, with 16 bases between. The CDR3 coding sequence is TGTGCCAGCAGCTCCTTCAGGGGTGTTATTGAAGCTTTCTTT. It yields the protein CASSSFRGVIEAFF.